Below, 23 T cell receptor beta chains from the same sample are listed, as sequenced in a study of CD8+ T cells in alopecia areata. Extracted from the samples, RNA was reverse transcribed into cDNA to serve as the sequencing template. Method: immunoSEQ multiplex PCR; TCRdb's copy keeps in-frame clones and lacks some. The sample has about 220,000 clones; 50% to 60% are singletons. Treatment noted: oral pan-JAK inhibitor, 5-10 mg twice daily. The sample consisted of CD4+ T cells sorted from blood, taken at week 4, from a patient treated with tofacitinib. Receptors originate from a human donor with alopecia areata.

Written as DNA, the CDR3 is TGCGCCAGCAGCTACGGACAGGGCTATGGCTACACCTTC. Amino acid sequence: CASSYGQGYGYTF. V is TRBV5-1 and J is TRBJ1-2; 8 positions match TRBD1. V dropped 3 bases and J dropped 4; count of bases not matched to a gene: 2. The CDR3 spans 13 residues. Germline-derived CDR1 and CDR2 are SGHRS and YFSETQ.

The chain uses TRBV9 and TRBJ1-1; the match to TRBD1 covers 8 bases. From germline, CDR1 is SGDLS and CDR2 YYNGEE. CDR3 length: 12 residues. V lost 0 bases to trimming and J lost 10 bases; unmatched junction nucleotides: 2. The CDR3 coding sequence is TGTGCCAGCAGCGTAGGGACAGGGCGAGCTTTCTTT. It encodes CASSVGTGRAFF.

A note on this clone: Other DNA sequences in the sample encode the same CDR3. The rearrangement uses TRBV29-1 and TRBJ1-5; D is undetermined. Germline-derived CDR1 and CDR2 are SQVTM and ANQGSEA. The CDR3 runs 12 residues. The V end was cut by 4 bases, the J end by 4 bases, with 8 bases between. The CDR3 spells CSVVDGNQPQHF. The CDR3 nucleotides are TGCAGCGTTGTTGACGGTAATCAGCCCCAGCATTTT. The whole variable domain, filled in from reference TRBV29-1 and TRBJ1-5, reads SAVISQKPSRDICQRGTSLTIQCQVDSQVTMMFWYRQQPGQSLTLIATANQGSEATYESGFVIDKFPISRPNLTFSTLTVSNMSPEDSSIYLCSVVDGNQPQHFGDGTRLSIL.

This clone appeared a single time. This chain connects TRBV30 to TRBJ1-6; no definite D call. CDR3 size: 14 residues. From germline, CDR1 is GTSNPN and CDR2 SVGIG (reference sequence). The V and J ends lost 4 bases and 7 bases respectively, with 14 bases between them. In DNA form, the CDR3 reads TGTGCCTGGACAAGACCTCGGCCAAATTCACCCCTCCACTTT. This sequence encodes CAWTRPRPNSPLHF.

The J gene is TRBJ1-4, the V gene TRBV15, with 10 bases identical to TRBD1. The junction had 3 bases not matched to a gene; V was cut back by 1 base and J by 1 base. The germline V gene has CDR1 LNHNV and CDR2 YYDKDF (reference sequence). There are 17 residues in the CDR3. CDR3 sequence (DNA): TGTGCCACCAGCAGAGTAGACAGGGGGCGAACTAATGAAAAACTGTTTTTT. Translating gives CATSRVDRGRTNEKLFF.

This clone occurred a few times. This sequence joins TRBV5-6 and TRBJ2-1, with no clear D. This CDR3 has 14 amino acids. The germline V gene encodes CDR1 SGHDT and CDR2 YYEEEE. V lost 2 bases to trimming and J lost 5 bases, with 11 bases between them. CDR3 protein: CASSLPVTNNEQFF. For the CDR3, the DNA is TGTGCCAGCAGCTTACCAGTTACGAACAATGAGCAGTTCTTC.

The V call is TRBV5-1, the J call TRBJ2-7; TRBD2 is a possible D gene (6 bases). There are 13 residues in the CDR3. Trimming stripped 4 bases from V and 4 bases from J, with 12 bases between. CDR1 is SGHRS, CDR2 YFSETQ, per germline. The CDR3 DNA follows: TGCGCCAGCAGCGGAGGGACTTTTTACGAGCAGTACTTC. Translation: CASSGGTFYEQYF. Variable domain in full (rest from reference TRBV5-1 and TRBJ2-7): KAGVTQTPRYLIKTRGQQVTLSCSPISGHRSVSWYQQTPGQGLQFLFEYFSETQRNKGNFPGRFSGRQFSNSRSEMNVSTLELGDSALYLCASSGGTFYEQYFGPGTRLTVT.

In this sample, this clone turned up a few times. This CDR3 is also generated by other DNA sequences in the sample. This rearrangement joins TRBV29-1 to TRBJ2-3; D is unresolved. CDR3 length: 12 residues. Germline V gene sequence: CDR1 SQVTM, CDR2 ANQGSEA. V shed 3 bases and J shed 1 base, with 5 bases lying between them. The CDR3 nucleotides read TGCAGCGTTGAGGACGGCACAGATACGCAGTATTTT. Its protein is CSVEDGTDTQYF.

J is TRBJ2-7 and V is TRBV4-1; 7 bases match TRBD1. CDR1 and CDR2 (germline): MGHRA, YSYEKL. The CDR3 covers 15 residues. Losses at the gene ends were 2 bases for V and 4 bases for J; bases not matched to a gene: 8. The CDR3 sequence is CASSQTGALSYEQYF. The CDR3 region has the DNA TGCGCCAGCAGCCAAACAGGGGCCCTGAGTTACGAGCAGTACTTC.

This clone was counted a few times. The chain links TRBV2 to TRBJ2-2; D remains ambiguous. The V end lost 4 bases, the J end lost 0 bases, and 6 bases lay between the germline ends. The CDR3 is 14 residues long. Looked up from germline, CDR1 is SNHLY and CDR2 is FYNNEI. The CDR3 DNA reads TGTGCCAGCAGTGTATGGTCGAACACCGGGGAGCTGTTTTTT. Protein: CASSVWSNTGELFF.

The chain couples TRBV2 to TRBJ2-2; D is possibly TRBD1 (6 bases). This CDR3 has 15 amino acids. V was cut by 4 bases and J by 6 bases, with 15 bases left in between. Germline V CDR1 and CDR2: SNHLY, FYNNEI. CDR3 residues: CASSGGRGTSGELFF. The CDR3 nucleotides read TGTGCCAGCAGTGGGGGCCGTGGGACATCCGGGGAGCTGTTTTTT. Complete variable domain (other parts from reference TRBV2 and TRBJ2-2): EPEVTQTPSHQVTQMGQEVILRCVPISNHLYFYWYRQILGQKVEFLVSFYNNEISEKSEIFDDQFSVERPDGSNFTLKIRSTKLEDSAMYFCASSGGRGTSGELFFGEGSRLTVL.

This clone was counted a few times. The chain recombines TRBV7-3 with TRBJ2-1; D gene uncertain. V was shortened by 4 bases and J by 5 bases, with 6 bases between the two germline ends. Germline V gene sequence: CDR1 SGHTA, CDR2 FQGTGA. There are 12 residues in the CDR3. The CDR3 protein is CASSSANNEQFF. The CDR3 DNA reads TGTGCCAGCAGCTCGGCCAACAATGAGCAGTTCTTC.

Remarks on this clone: The junction departs from the called germline gene at one end, perhaps through a read error. The chain joins TRBV29-1 to TRBJ2-3; maybe TRBD2 (5 bases). The CDR3 has 15 amino acids. Per germline, CDR1 SQVTM and CDR2 ANQGSEA. Here the CDR3 reads CSVDLDGSLASPTLF. The DNA for the CDR3 is TGCAGCGTTGATTTGGACGGATCGCTAGCATCTCCAACCCTTTTT.

This chain uses TRBV29-1 with TRBJ1-1; D is perhaps TRBD1 (6 bases). Trimming left V 3 bases short and J 4 bases short, with 15 bases between. CDR3 length: 14 residues. Germline V lookup: CDR1 SQVTM, CDR2 ANQGSEA. The CDR3 protein is CSVDRGGAGTEAFF. DNA for the CDR3: TGCAGCGTTGATCGTGGGGGCGCGGGCACTGAAGCTTTCTTT. The entire variable domain, with the rest obtained from reference TRBV29-1 and TRBJ1-1, is as follows: SAVISQKPSRDICQRGTSLTIQCQVDSQVTMMFWYRQQPGQSLTLIATANQGSEATYESGFVIDKFPISRPNLTFSTLTVSNMSPEDSSIYLCSVDRGGAGTEAFFGQGTRLTVV.

The chain recombines TRBV29-1 with TRBJ1-2; D remains unclear. Germline CDR1 and CDR2: SQVTM and ANQGSEA. The CDR3 contains 13 residues. Deletions cut 7 bases from V and 0 bases from J, with 12 bases between. In nucleotides, the CDR3 is TGCAGCGCCGTCGAGTCAGCTAACTATGGCTACACCTTC. Its translation is CSAVESANYGYTF.

The V and J genes are TRBV5-4 and TRBJ2-5, with 7 bases matching TRBD2. With the DNA end fitting TRBJ2-7 better, the J assignment may be wrong. The germline V gene has CDR1 SGHNT and CDR2 YYREEE (reference sequence). CDR3 length: 14 amino acids. The CDR3 reads CASSASSGSYEQYF. DNA for the CDR3: TGTGCCAGCAGCGCATCTAGCGGATCCTACGAGCAGTACTTC.

The chain carries TRBV30 and TRBJ2-5, with TRBD1 matching 7 bases. The CDR3 has 16 residues. V was clipped by 0 bases and J by 2 bases; unmatched bases: 9. Germline V lookup: CDR1 GTSNPN, CDR2 SVGIG (reference sequence). Here the CDR3 DNA reads TGTGCCTGGAGTGTACGAGGTAGGGGGCGTCAAGAGACCCAGTACTTC. Protein sequence: CAWSVRGRGRQETQYF.

The chain combines TRBV20-1 with TRBJ2-7; D gene uncertain. The germline CDR1 and CDR2 sequences are DFQATT and SNEGSKA (reference sequence). CDR3 size: 11 residues. The germline V and J ends were trimmed by 3 bases and 5 bases, with 8 bases remaining between them. DNA of the CDR3: TGCAGTGCTAGCTATGGCCACGAGCAGTACTTC. Translation gives CSASYGHEQYF.

The chain carries TRBV5-1 and TRBJ1-2; no reliable D call. V was clipped by 4 bases and J by 4 bases, with 5 bases between them. CDR3 length equals 11 residues. Germline CDR1 and CDR2: SGHRS and YFSETQ. The CDR3 region is CASSGSYGYTF. The CDR3 region has the DNA TGCGCCAGCAGCGGGAGCTATGGCTACACCTTC.

The CDR3 loop is CASGSQRGISYNEQFF. The CDR3 nucleotides are TGTGCTAGTGGCTCCCAGCGGGGGATCTCCTACAATGAGCAGTTCTTC. This chain uses TRBV12-5 with TRBJ2-1; 8 bases map to TRBD2. V dropped 6 bases and J dropped 0; count of bases not matched to a gene: 7. CDR3 length: 16 amino acids. Germline CDR1 LGHNT, CDR2 FRNRAP.

This clone was seen only once. The chain is built from TRBV2 and TRBJ1-4, with D unclear. V was shortened by 6 bases and J by 6 bases, with 8 bases between the two germline ends. The germline V gene encodes CDR1 SNHLY and CDR2 FYNNEI. The CDR3 has 12 residues. The CDR3 DNA is TGTGCCAGCAGACAGAGTTATGAAAAACTGTTTTTT. Amino acid sequence: CASRQSYEKLFF.

The chain couples TRBV7-6 to TRBJ2-7; no reliable D call. Germline CDR1 reads SGHVS; CDR2 reads FNYEAQ. V lost 5 bases and J lost 2, with 19 bases in between. The CDR3 is made up of 16 amino acids. CDR3 sequence: CASSELPPGQTYEQYF. The CDR3, as DNA: TGTGCCAGCAGCGAACTCCCTCCCGGGCAGACCTACGAGCAGTACTTC. Using reference TRBV7-6 and TRBJ2-7 for the parts outside the CDR3, the full variable domain is GAGVSQSPRYKVTKRGQDVALRCDPISGHVSLYWYRQALGQGPEFLTYFNYEAQQDKSGLPNDRFSAERPEGSISTLTIQRTEQRDSAMYRCASSELPPGQTYEQYFGPGTRLTVT.

This clone was recorded once. The chain has TRBV9 and TRBJ1-5; no firm D call. CDR3 length equals 13 residues. Germline lookup yields CDR1 SGDLS and CDR2 YYNGEE. Trimming stripped 0 bases from V and 6 bases from J, with 7 bases between. The CDR3 DNA sequence: TGTGCCAGCAGCGTAGGCGAGGCTCAGCCCCAGCATTTT. Translation: CASSVGEAQPQHF.